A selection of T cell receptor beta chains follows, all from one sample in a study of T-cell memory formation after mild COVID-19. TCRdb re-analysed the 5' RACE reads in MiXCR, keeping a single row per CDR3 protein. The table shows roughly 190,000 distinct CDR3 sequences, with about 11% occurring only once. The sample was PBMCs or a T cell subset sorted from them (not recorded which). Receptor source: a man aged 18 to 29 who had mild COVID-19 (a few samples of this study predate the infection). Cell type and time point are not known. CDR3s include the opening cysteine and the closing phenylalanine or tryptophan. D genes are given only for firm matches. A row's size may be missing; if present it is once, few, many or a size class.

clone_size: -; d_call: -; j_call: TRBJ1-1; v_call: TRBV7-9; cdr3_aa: CASSQGTIPEAFF; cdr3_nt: TGTGCCAGCAGCCAAGGGACGATACCTGAAGCTTTCTTT
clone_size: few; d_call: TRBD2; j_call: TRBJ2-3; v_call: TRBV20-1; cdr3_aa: CSARAASGGAFNTDTQYF; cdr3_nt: TGCAGTGCTCGGGCCGCCAGCGGGGGGGCCTTTAACACAGATACGCAGTATTTT
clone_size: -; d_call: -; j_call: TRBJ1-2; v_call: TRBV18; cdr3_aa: CASSPDSRGYTF; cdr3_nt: TGTGCCAGCTCCCCGGACAGTAGGGGCTACACCTTC
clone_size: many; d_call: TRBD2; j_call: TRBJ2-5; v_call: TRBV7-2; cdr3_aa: CASSLASGGAQETQYF; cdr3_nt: TGTGCCAGCAGCTTAGCTAGCGGGGGGGCCCAAGAGACCCAGTACTTC
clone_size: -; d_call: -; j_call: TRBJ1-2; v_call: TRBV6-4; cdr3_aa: CASSPLDSRVGGYTF; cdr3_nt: TGTGCCAGCAGTCCACTCGACTCAAGGGTCGGTGGCTACACCTTC
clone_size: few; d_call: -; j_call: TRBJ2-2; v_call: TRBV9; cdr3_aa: CASSWGLGIGTGELFF; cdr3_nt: TGTGCCAGCAGCTGGGGGCTGGGGATCGGCACCGGGGAGCTGTTTTTT
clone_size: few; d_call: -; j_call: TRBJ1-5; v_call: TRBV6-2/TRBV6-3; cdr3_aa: CASRWSSNQPQHF; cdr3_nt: TGTGCCAGCAGGTGGAGTAGCAATCAGCCCCAGCATTTT
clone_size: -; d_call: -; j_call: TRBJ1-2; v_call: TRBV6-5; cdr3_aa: CASRSPARGYGYTF; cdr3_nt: TGTGCCAGCAGATCCCCGGCCCGTGGGTATGGCTACACCTTC
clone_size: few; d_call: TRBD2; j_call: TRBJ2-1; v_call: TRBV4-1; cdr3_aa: CASSQLGAGGMQFF; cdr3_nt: TGCGCCAGCAGCCAATTGGGTGCGGGGGGGATGCAGTTCTTC
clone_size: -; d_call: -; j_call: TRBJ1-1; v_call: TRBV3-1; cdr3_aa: CASSQGLNTEAFF; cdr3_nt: TGTGCCAGCAGCCAGGGACTGAACACTGAAGCTTTCTTT
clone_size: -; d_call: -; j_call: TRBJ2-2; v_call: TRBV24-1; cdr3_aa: CATFGELFF; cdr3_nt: TGTGCCACCTTCGGGGAGCTGTTTTTT
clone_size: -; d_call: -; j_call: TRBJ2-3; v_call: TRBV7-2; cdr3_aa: CASSLMGDTQYF; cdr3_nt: TGTGCCAGCAGCTTAATGGGTGATACGCAGTATTTT
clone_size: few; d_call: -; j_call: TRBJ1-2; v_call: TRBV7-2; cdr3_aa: CASSLAVTDYYGYTF; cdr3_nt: TGTGCCAGCAGCTTAGCAGTGACAGACTACTATGGCTACACCTTC
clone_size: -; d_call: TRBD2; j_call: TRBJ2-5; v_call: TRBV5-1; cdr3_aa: CASSNPAGEETQYF; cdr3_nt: TGCGCCAGCAGCAATCCAGCGGGGGAAGAGACCCAGTACTTC
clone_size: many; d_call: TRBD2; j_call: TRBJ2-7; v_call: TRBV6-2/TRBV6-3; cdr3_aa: CASSYWTSGTYEQYF; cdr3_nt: TGTGCCAGCAGTTACTGGACTAGCGGAACCTACGAGCAGTACTTC
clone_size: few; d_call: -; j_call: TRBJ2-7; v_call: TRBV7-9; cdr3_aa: CASSRGASSYEQYF; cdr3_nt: TGTGCCAGCAGCCGCGGGGCGAGCTCCTACGAGCAGTACTTC
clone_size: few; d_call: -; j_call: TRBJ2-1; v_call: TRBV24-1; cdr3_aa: CATSDFGNEQFF; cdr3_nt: TGTGCCACCAGTGATTTCGGCAATGAGCAGTTCTTC
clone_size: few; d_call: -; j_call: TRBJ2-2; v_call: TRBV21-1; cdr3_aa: CASSNKIWQENTGELFF; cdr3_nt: TGTGCCAGCAGCAATAAGATTTGGCAGGAGAACACCGGGGAGCTGTTTTTT
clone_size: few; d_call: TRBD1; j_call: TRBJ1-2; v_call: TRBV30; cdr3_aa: CAWSPGQANYGYTF; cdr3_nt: TGTGCCTGGAGCCCGGGACAGGCCAACTATGGCTACACCTTC
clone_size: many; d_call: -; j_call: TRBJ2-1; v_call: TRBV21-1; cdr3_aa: CASSKGELDNEQFF; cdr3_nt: TGTGCCAGCAGCAAGGGGGAGTTGGACAATGAGCAGTTCTTC
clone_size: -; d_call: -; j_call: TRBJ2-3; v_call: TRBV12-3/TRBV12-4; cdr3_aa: CASGRQTDTQYF; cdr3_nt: TGTGCCAGCGGCAGACAGACAGATACGCAGTATTTT
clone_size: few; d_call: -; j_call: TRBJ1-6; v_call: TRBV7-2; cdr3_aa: CASSLVGVSNSPLHF; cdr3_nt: TGTGCCAGCAGCTTAGTTGGGGTGAGCAATTCACCCCTCCACTTT
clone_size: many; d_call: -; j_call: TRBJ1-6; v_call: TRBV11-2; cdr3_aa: CASSPQALRVTEALHF; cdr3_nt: TGTGCCAGCAGCCCTCAGGCCTTAAGGGTAACGGAGGCCCTCCACTTT
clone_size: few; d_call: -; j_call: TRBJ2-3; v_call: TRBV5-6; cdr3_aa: CASTIGGGAADTQYF; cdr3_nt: TGTGCCAGCACCATAGGGGGCGGGGCCGCAGATACGCAGTATTTT
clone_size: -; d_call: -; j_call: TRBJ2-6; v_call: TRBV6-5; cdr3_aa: CASSYTRASSGANVLTF; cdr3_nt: TGTGCCAGCAGTTACACCCGGGCCTCCTCTGGGGCCAACGTCCTGACTTTC
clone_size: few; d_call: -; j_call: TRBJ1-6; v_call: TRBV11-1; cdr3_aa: CASAPGTNSPLHF; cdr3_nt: TGTGCCAGCGCCCCAGGGACTAATTCACCCCTCCACTTT
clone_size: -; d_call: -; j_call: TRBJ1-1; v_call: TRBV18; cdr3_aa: CASSPTGPTMNTEAFF; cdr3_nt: TGTGCCAGCTCACCGACTGGACCCACGATGAACACTGAAGCTTTCTTT
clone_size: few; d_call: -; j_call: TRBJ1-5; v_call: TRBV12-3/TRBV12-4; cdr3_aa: CASSRTAGAQPQHF; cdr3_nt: TGTGCCAGCAGCCGGACGGCAGGAGCTCAGCCCCAGCATTTT
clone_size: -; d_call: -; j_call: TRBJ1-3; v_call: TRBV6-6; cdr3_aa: CASSGGGHSGNTIYF; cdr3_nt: TGTGCCAGCAGTGGGGGAGGGCACTCTGGAAACACCATATATTTT
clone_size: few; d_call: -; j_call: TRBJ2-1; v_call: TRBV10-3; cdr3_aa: CAIGLLMNEQFF; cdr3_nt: TGTGCCATCGGTCTCCTCATGAATGAGCAGTTCTTC
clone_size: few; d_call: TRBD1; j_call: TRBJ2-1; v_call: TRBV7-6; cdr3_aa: CASSLYRDRGGEQFF; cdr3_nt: TGTGCCAGCAGCTTATACCGGGACAGGGGCGGGGAGCAGTTCTTC
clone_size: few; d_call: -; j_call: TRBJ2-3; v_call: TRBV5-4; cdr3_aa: CASSSQITDTQYF; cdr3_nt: TGTGCCAGCAGCTCTCAAATTACAGATACGCAGTATTTT
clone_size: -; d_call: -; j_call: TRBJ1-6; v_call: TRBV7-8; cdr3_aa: CASSGRDNSPLHF; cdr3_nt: TGTGCCAGCAGCGGCCGGGACAATTCACCCCTCCACTTT
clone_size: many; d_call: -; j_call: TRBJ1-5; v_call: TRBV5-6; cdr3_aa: CASSVNQPQHF; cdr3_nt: TGTGCCAGCAGCGTGAATCAGCCCCAGCATTTT
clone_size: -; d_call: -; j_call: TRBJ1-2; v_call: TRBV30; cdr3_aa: CAWSVGGRRNYGYTF; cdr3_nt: TGTGCCTGGAGTGTAGGGGGAAGAAGGAACTATGGCTACACCTTC
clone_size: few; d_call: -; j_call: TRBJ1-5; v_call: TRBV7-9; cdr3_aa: CASSLESSNQPQHF; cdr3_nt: TGTGCCAGCAGCTTAGAGTCCAGCAATCAGCCCCAGCATTTT
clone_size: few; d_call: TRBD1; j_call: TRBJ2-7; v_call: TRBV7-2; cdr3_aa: CASSLTAADRGYEQYF; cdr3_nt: TGTGCCAGCAGCTTGACTGCCGCCGACAGGGGCTACGAGCAGTACTTC
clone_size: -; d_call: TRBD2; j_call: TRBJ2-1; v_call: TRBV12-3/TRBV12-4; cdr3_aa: CASSGPQGSAGAYNEQFF; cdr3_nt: TGTGCCAGCAGTGGGCCCCAAGGGAGCGCGGGGGCCTACAATGAGCAGTTCTTC
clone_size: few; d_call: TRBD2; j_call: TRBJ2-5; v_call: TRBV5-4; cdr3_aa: CASSPAGVGETQYF; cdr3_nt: TGTGCCAGCAGCCCCGCGGGGGTGGGAGAGACCCAGTACTTC
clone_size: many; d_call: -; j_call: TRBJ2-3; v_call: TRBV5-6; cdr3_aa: CASSLANSDTQYF; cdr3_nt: TGTGCCAGCAGCTTGGCCAATTCAGATACGCAGTATTTT
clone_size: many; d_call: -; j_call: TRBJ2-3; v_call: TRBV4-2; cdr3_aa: CASSQGTATDTQYF; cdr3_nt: TGTGCCAGCAGCCAAGGGACCGCCACAGATACGCAGTATTTT
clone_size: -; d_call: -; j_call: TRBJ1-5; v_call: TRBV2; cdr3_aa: CASSGGLTDSNQPQHF; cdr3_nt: TGTGCCAGCAGTGGAGGCCTGACAGATAGCAATCAGCCCCAGCATTTT
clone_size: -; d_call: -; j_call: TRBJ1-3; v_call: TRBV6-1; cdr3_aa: CASSEYWRKAASGNTIYF; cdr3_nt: TGTGCCAGCAGTGAATACTGGAGGAAGGCCGCCTCTGGAAACACCATATATTTT
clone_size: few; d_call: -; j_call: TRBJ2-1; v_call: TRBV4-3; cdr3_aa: CASSQVALVNYEQFF; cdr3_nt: TGCGCCAGCAGCCAAGTGGCTTTGGTGAACTATGAGCAGTTCTTC
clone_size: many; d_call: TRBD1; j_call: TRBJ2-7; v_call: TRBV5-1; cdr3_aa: CASSLLTGGNEQYF; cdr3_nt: TGCGCCAGCAGCTTGCTGACAGGGGGCAACGAGCAGTACTTC
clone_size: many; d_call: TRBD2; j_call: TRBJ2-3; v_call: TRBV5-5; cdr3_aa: CASSLAPGLAIYTQYF; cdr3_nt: TGTGCCAGCAGCTTGGCCCCGGGACTAGCGATATATACGCAGTATTTT
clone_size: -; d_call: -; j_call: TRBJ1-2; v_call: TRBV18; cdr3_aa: CASSPTGFDGYTF; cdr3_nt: TGTGCCAGCTCACCAACGGGCTTCGATGGCTACACCTTC
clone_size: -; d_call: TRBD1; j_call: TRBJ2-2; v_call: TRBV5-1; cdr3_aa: CASSADRGELFF; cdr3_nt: TGCGCCAGCAGCGCGGACAGGGGGGAGCTGTTTTTT
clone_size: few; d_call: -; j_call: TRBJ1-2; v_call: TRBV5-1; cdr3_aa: CASSPSGAGGYTF; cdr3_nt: TGCGCCAGCAGCCCCTCAGGGGCCGGTGGCTACACCTTC
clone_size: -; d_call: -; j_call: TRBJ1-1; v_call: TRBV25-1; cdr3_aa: CASSDSGTLSLF; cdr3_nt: TGTGCCAGCAGTGACTCCGGGACACTCAGTCTCTTT
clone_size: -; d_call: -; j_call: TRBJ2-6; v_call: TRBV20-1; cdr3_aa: CSAEEGSGANVLTF; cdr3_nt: TGCAGTGCCGAGGAGGGCTCTGGGGCCAACGTCCTGACTTTC
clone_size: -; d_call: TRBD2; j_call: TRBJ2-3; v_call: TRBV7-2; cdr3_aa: CASSLAGGGAPDTQYF; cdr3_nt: TGTGCCAGCAGCTTAGCCGGGGGGGGGGCCCCAGATACGCAGTATTTT
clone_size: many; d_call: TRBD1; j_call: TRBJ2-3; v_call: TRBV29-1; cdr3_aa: CSVEGQGADTQYF; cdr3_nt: TGCAGCGTTGAAGGACAGGGGGCAGATACGCAGTATTTT